This TCR beta chain emerged from a study of cytomegalovirus exposure and HLA in healthy donors. Study-level background: The study's early data release held approximately 91 million unique TCRs from HLA-typed donors.

Trimming took 4 bases from V and 0 from J, leaving 7 bases between them. Germline CDR1 reads MNHEY; CDR2 reads SMNVEV (reference sequence). The CDR3 runs 13 residues. It was with 60 Vbeta and 13 Jbeta primers that the PCR ran. Libraries were prepared by immunoSEQ multiplex PCR; TCRdb keeps only in-frame clonotypes and omits some of them. The data show approximately 50,000 clones, around 80% seen once. This clone was counted a single time. The material sequenced was PBMCs. This receptor was taken from a boy aged 5-17 years in good health and CMV-seropositive. The V gene is TRBV27, the J gene TRBJ2-7, with a possible D match to TRBD2 (5 bases). CDR3 coding DNA: TGTGCCAGCAGTTCCGGGATCTCCTACGAGCAGTACTTC. Residues: CASSSGISYEQYF.